This TCR beta chain was found in a study of shared clonotypes between healthy human individuals. V gave up 3 bases and J gave up 2 bases; unmatched junction bases: 4. Germline V CDR1 and CDR2: KGHSH, LQKENI. CDR3 length: 16 amino acids. Points from the study as a whole: Against clonotypes common to all four donors, non-shared ones had lower generation probabilities. Naive subsets generally had larger estimated richness than memory subsets.

At a deep level, the assay was run. It was roughly 210 ng DNA, 28,000 or so T cell genomes, that sorted-subset replicate PCRs used. Sequencing was performed with immunoSEQ multiplex PCR; in TCRdb, only in-frame clones are kept and a portion is missing. This sample yields 1 million to 1.3 million clones, of which more than 75% are seen a single time; around 0.6% belongs to the top ten. Worth noting for this clone: What it binds is unknown.

This clonotype originated in a man in his late teens or twenties in good health. Some clones in this sample may be carry-over from other donors' samples. This chain joins TRBV18 and TRBJ2-3, with TRBD2 matching over 11 bases. Material: memory CD4+ T cells from PBMCs. As to subset: CD45RA-negative fraction. CDR3 sequence: CASSPASGRFTDTQYF. DNA of the CDR3: TGTGCCAGCTCACCGGCTAGCGGGAGGTTCACAGATACGCAGTATTTT. Filled out from reference TRBV18 and TRBJ2-3, the complete variable domain reads NAGVMQNPRHLVRRRGQEARLRCSPMKGHSHVYWYRQLPEEGLKFMVYLQKENIIDESGMPKERFSAEFPKEGPSILRIQQVVRGDSAAYFCASSPASGRFTDTQYFGPGTRLTVL.